This entry is about one T cell receptor beta chain. Its antigen is as yet unknown. The source of the sample is a study of T-cell reconstitution after alpha-beta-depleted transplantation in children. Germline lookup yields CDR1 ENHRY and CDR2 SYGVKD. V gave up 2 bases and J gave up 5 bases; unmatched junction bases: 13. The CDR3 has 17 residues. During its preparation, the TCRbeta library received unique molecular identifiers. TCRdb analysed the PCR reads with MiXCR anew, one entry per CDR3 protein. This table has approximately 430,000 distinct CDR3 sequences, 15% to 20% appearing once. General observations from the study: About two months after transplant, alpha-beta T cells reportedly came from several hundred expanded graft clones. There were some patients whose high TCRbeta diversity at day 60 came from surviving recipient T cells and thymic progenitors. One year post-transplant, T-cell counts and diversity were largely derived from T cells produced anew.

This clonotype was sampled from a boy less than two years old who had a stem cell transplant for Wiskott-Aldrich syndrome, so the T cells may come from the graft donor. The specimen was PBMCs, mostly from graft donor cells, collected 360 days after TCRalphabeta/CD19-depleted stem cell transplant. The V gene is TRBV10-3, the J gene TRBJ2-5; 8 nucleotides agree with TRBD2. The CDR3 coding sequence is TGTGCCATCAGTGAGCAGGTAGCGACTAGCGTGTGGGAGACCCAGTACTTC. Translating it yields CAISEQVATSVWETQYF.